This T cell receptor beta chain originates from a study of blood T cell repertoires in COVID-19. Overall study: Sources were T cells, B-cell-depleted T cells, or PBMCs; the material itself was cDNA or gDNA.

The data were produced by immunoSEQ multiplex PCR, yet TCRdb's version contains in-frame clones alone and is incomplete. This sample has 250,000 or so clones, with over 80% found just once. The germline gives CDR1 KGHSY, CDR2 FQNENV. V gave up 0 bases and J gave up 0 bases, with 13 bases separating them. The CDR3 runs 17 residues. The V and J genes are TRBV16 and TRBJ2-3; D is uncertain. The sequence was collected from a woman aged 40 to 49 who had recovered from COVID-19. Sequenced input: peripheral blood. The CDR3 DNA reads as TGTGCCAGCAGCCAATCCAGGCGAGCCTTTAGCACAGATACGCAGTATTTT. It codes for CASSQSRRAFSTDTQYF.